The 23 T cell receptor beta chains below all came from one sample that was sequenced in a study of blood T cell repertoires in COVID-19. Repertoires were generated with immunoSEQ multiplex PCR, while TCRdb's copy carries only in-frame clones and drops some. The sample shows fewer than 300,000 clones, approximately 84% of them seen only once. Material for sequencing was peripheral blood. These receptors came from a human donor in a cohort sampled during active COVID-19.

The chain couples TRBV5-6 to TRBJ2-7, with D perhaps matching TRBD1 (6 bases). V lost 6 bases and J lost 7, with 26 bases in between. Germline V gives CDR1 SGHDT, CDR2 YYEEEE. This CDR3 is 16 amino acids long. Here the CDR3 reads CASTSPRVQGSGEQYF. DNA of the CDR3: TGTGCCAGCACCTCCCCGAGGGTACAGGGATCGGGAGAGCAGTACTTC.

The chain employs TRBV5-1 and TRBJ2-7; 8 bases align to TRBD1. Unmatched junction bases numbered 9, after V lost 0 bases and J lost 4 bases. Germline CDR1 and CDR2: SGHRS and YFSETQ. The CDR3 contains 16 residues. CDR3 region: CASSLVGSTGEYEQYF. CDR3 in DNA: TGCGCCAGCAGCTTGGTAGGGTCGACAGGGGAATACGAGCAGTACTTC.

The J gene is TRBJ2-7, the V gene TRBV12-3 or TRBV12-4; D call uncertain. The CDR3 covers 13 residues. V lost 5 bases, J lost 2 bases, and 10 bases lay in between. CDR3 nucleotide sequence: TGTGCCAGCAGTCCCGACACGACCTACGAGCAGTACTTC. It is translated as CASSPDTTYEQYF.

This clone was recorded a few times. The chain carries TRBV7-9 and TRBJ1-1, with D tentatively TRBD1 (6 bases). Germline CDR1 and CDR2: SEHNR and FQNEAQ (reference sequence). Trimming cost V 5 bases and J 5 bases, with 15 bases left between them. CDR3 length: 14 residues. The CDR3 nucleotides read TGTGCCAGCAGCCCGACAGACAGGACTACTGAAGCTTTCTTT. Its protein is CASSPTDRTTEAFF.

This chain joins TRBV3-1 (or the pseudogene TRBV3-2) and TRBJ2-7, with 14 bases aligning to TRBD2. CDR1 LGHDT and CDR2 YNNKEL come from the germline V gene (reference sequence). The CDR3 extends over 17 amino acids. Unmatched junction bases numbered 5, after V lost 1 base and J lost 3 bases. Here the CDR3 DNA reads TGTGCCAGCAGCCAAGCTGGACTAGCGGGGGGAATCTACGAGCAGTACTTC. It encodes CASSQAGLAGGIYEQYF.

J is TRBJ2-7 and V is TRBV14; D not resolved. Trimming took off 1 base at V and 5 bases at J, with 6 bases between the two ends. The length of the CDR3 is 12 residues. CDR1 and CDR2 (germline): SGHDN, FVKESK. CDR3 residues: CASSQVFHEQYF. The CDR3 DNA sequence: TGTGCCAGCAGCCAAGTCTTCCACGAGCAGTACTTC.

V gene TRBV15 combines with J gene TRBJ1-5, with D hard to call. The germline gives CDR1 LNHNV, CDR2 YYDKDF (reference sequence). V dropped 7 bases and J dropped 2 bases, with 12 bases sitting between them. The CDR3 covers 14 residues. The CDR3 nucleotides read TGTGCCACCAAGTATGGCCTCGGCAATCAGCCCCAGCATTTT. Amino acid sequence: CATKYGLGNQPQHF.

The J gene is TRBJ2-3, the V gene TRBV10-3, with D possibly matching TRBD2 (5 bases). Trimming took off 0 bases at V and 2 bases at J, with 12 bases between the two ends. This CDR3 comprises 16 residues. Germline CDR1 reads ENHRY; CDR2 reads SYGVKD. Here the CDR3 reads CAISESSSSFTDTQYF. The CDR3 DNA is TGTGCCATCAGTGAGTCGTCTAGCTCGTTCACAGATACGCAGTATTTT.

The chain couples TRBV15 to TRBJ2-7; D gene ambiguous. The CDR3 runs 15 residues. V lost 0 bases and J lost 3, with 12 bases in between. The germline CDR1 and CDR2 sequences are LNHNV and YYDKDF (reference sequence). CDR3 sequence: CATSRDRNSYYEQYF. The CDR3 nucleotides are TGTGCCACCAGCAGAGATCGAAACAGTTACTACGAGCAGTACTTC.

This clone was detected once. As DNA, the CDR3 is TGTGCCATCAGTGAGTCGACAGGAGGCACAGATACGCAGTATTTT. Translating it yields CAISESTGGTDTQYF. This chain links TRBV10-3 with TRBJ2-3; tentative D call: TRBD1 (6 bases). With 0 bases removed from V and 1 base from J, the gap between germline ends came to 8 bases. Germline CDR1 and CDR2: ENHRY and SYGVKD. CDR3 length: 15 amino acids.

The chain uses TRBV9 and TRBJ2-5; D is perhaps TRBD1 (6 bases). The CDR3 runs to 11 residues. The V gene's germline CDR1 is SGDLS and CDR2 YYNGEE. V was trimmed by 7 bases and J by 5 bases, leaving 9 bases between them. The CDR3 DNA reads as TGTGCCAGCGGGGGCCGGGAGACCCAGTACTTC. Protein sequence: CASGGRETQYF.

This clone turned up a few times. The CDR3 sequence is CVTGQPGLLYNEQFF. The DNA of the CDR3 is TGTGTGACGGGGCAACCGGGACTACTGTACAATGAGCAGTTCTTC. The chain links TRBV27 to TRBJ2-1, with 7 bases matching TRBD2. Per the germline V gene, CDR1 is MNHEY and CDR2 is SMNVEV (reference sequence). This CDR3 is built from 15 residues.

CDR3: CASSVGAQGAVAGNTIYF. CDR3 nucleotides: TGTGCCAGCAGCGTAGGGGCGCAGGGGGCGGTCGCTGGAAACACCATATATTTT. The chain carries TRBV9 and TRBJ1-3; 8 bases line up with TRBD1. Trimming cost V 0 bases and J 2 bases; bases outside gene matches: 10. Germline lookup yields CDR1 SGDLS and CDR2 YYNGEE. The CDR3 covers 18 residues. The whole variable domain, filled in from reference TRBV9 and TRBJ1-3, reads DSGVTQTPKHLITATGQRVTLRCSPRSGDLSVYWYQQSLDQGLQFLIQYYNGEERAKGNILERFSAQQFPDLHSELNLSSLELGDSALYFCASSVGAQGAVAGNTIYFGEGSWLTVV.

V is TRBV7-3 and J is TRBJ2-2; 7 bases match TRBD2. Germline CDR1 reads SGHTA; CDR2 reads FQGTGA. This CDR3 has 16 residues. V lost 0 bases and J lost 4; bases outside the gene matches: 5. This chain's CDR3 is CASSLTPGGGTGELFF. The CDR3, as DNA: TGTGCCAGCAGCTTAACACCGGGAGGAGGCACCGGGGAGCTGTTTTTT.

This clone was counted ten times or more. The chain couples TRBV4-3 to TRBJ2-2; D might be TRBD2 (6 bases). This CDR3 is 17 amino acids long. Deletions cut 4 bases from V and 0 bases from J, with 15 bases between. The V gene's germline CDR1 is LGHNA and CDR2 YSLEER. The CDR3 loop is CASSPRPGLSNTGELFF. In DNA form, the CDR3 reads TGCGCCAGCAGCCCACGACCGGGACTGTCGAACACCGGGGAGCTGTTTTTT.

The chain joins TRBV28 to TRBJ2-1, with TRBD2 matching 9 bases. J lost 6 bases, V lost 5 bases, and 5 bases had no gene match. Germline V gives CDR1 MDHEN, CDR2 SYDVKM. CDR3 size: 14 residues. CDR3 loop: CASSGGTSSNEQFF. CDR3 nucleotides: TGTGCCAGCAGTGGGGGGACTAGCAGCAATGAGCAGTTCTTC.

The rearrangement uses TRBV6-1 and TRBJ1-1; no definite D call. The CDR3 totals 15 residues. The V and J ends lost 1 base and 5 bases respectively, with 14 bases between them. Per germline, CDR1 MNHNS and CDR2 SASEGT. The CDR3 loop is CASSEGGIGRTEAFF. The CDR3 DNA reads TGTGCCAGCAGTGAAGGAGGGATTGGGAGGACTGAAGCTTTCTTT.

This clone was counted once. Other DNA sequences in the sample encode the same CDR3. The V and J genes are TRBV28 and TRBJ1-2; D uncertain. The germline V gene has CDR1 MDHEN and CDR2 SYDVKM. V was cut by 4 bases and J by 5 bases, with 5 bases left in between. CDR3 length: 11 amino acids. CDR3 sequence (DNA): TGTGCCAGCAGTTCAACTTATGGCTACACCTTC. It yields the protein CASSSTYGYTF.

The V gene is TRBV12-3 or TRBV12-4, the J gene TRBJ2-5, with a tentative D call TRBD1 (6 bases). Trimming left V 3 bases short and J 3 bases short, with 8 bases between. The CDR3 is 13 residues long. CDR3 protein: CASSFRTEETQYF. In nucleotides, the CDR3 is TGTGCCAGCAGTTTCAGGACAGAAGAGACCCAGTACTTC.

Regarding this clone: At the DNA level, this CDR3 is encoded by other sequences in the same sample as well. The V gene is TRBV5-1, the J gene TRBJ2-7; TRBD1 matches at 8 bases. V lost 4 bases to trimming and J lost 2 bases; unmatched junction nucleotides: 8. CDR1 and CDR2 (germline): SGHRS, YFSETQ. This CDR3 comprises 15 residues. The CDR3 coding sequence is TGCGCCAGCAGCGGATCCGGGACAGGTACCTACGAGCAGTACTTC. It specifies CASSGSGTGTYEQYF.

The chain couples TRBV5-5 to TRBJ2-3; possible D gene TRBD2, 6 bases. The CDR3 is 16 amino acids. The V gene lost 4 bases and the J gene lost 0 bases, with 15 bases spanning the gap. Per germline, CDR1 SGHKS and CDR2 YYEKEE (reference sequence). CDR3 in DNA: TGTGCCAGCAGCGTGGGCGGGACGGGAAGCACAGATACGCAGTATTTT. It translates to CASSVGGTGSTDTQYF.

The genes are TRBV2 and TRBJ1-1; TRBD1 agrees at 7 bases. The CDR3 loop spans 13 amino acids. Trimming at V came to 9 bases and at J to 5 bases, leaving 9 bases not matched to a gene. Per the germline V gene, CDR1 is SNHLY and CDR2 is FYNNEI. CDR3 loop: CASRTGVSTEAFF. In DNA form, the CDR3 reads TGTGCCAGTCGAACAGGGGTGTCGACTGAAGCTTTCTTT. Full variable domain (remainder filled in from reference TRBV2 and TRBJ1-1): EPEVTQTPSHQVTQMGQEVILRCVPISNHLYFYWYRQILGQKVEFLVSFYNNEISEKSEIFDDQFSVERPDGSNFTLKIRSTKLEDSAMYFCASRTGVSTEAFFGQGTRLTVV.

This sequence joins TRBV14 and TRBJ1-3, with D unresolved. Trimming took off 5 bases at V and 0 bases at J, with 14 bases between the two ends. Germline CDR1 SGHDN, CDR2 FVKESK. The CDR3 loop spans 16 amino acids. The CDR3: CASSWNQRGSGNTIYF. The CDR3 DNA sequence: TGTGCCAGCAGCTGGAACCAACGGGGCTCTGGAAACACCATATATTTT.